This TCR beta chain derives from a study of CD8+ T cells in alopecia areata. Study at large: The drug, oral tofacitinib, was given to treated patients at 5 to 10 mg twice daily. Study-wide results and limits: Scalp sample sequencing also detects resident alphabeta T cells of normal skin.

RNA, once extracted, was reverse transcribed into cDNA for use as the sequencing template. Libraries were prepared by immunoSEQ multiplex PCR; TCRdb keeps only in-frame clonotypes and omits some of them. The sample yields about 69,000 clones, approximately 61% seen once. Trimming cost V 4 bases and J 5 bases, with 15 bases left between them. CDR3 length equals 14 residues. Germline-derived CDR1 and CDR2 are SGDLS and YYNGEE. This clone was recorded once. Antigen specificity is unknown. Collection of lesional scalp punch biopsies and peripheral blood was performed in alopecia areata patients. The J gene is TRBJ1-2, the V gene TRBV9; D gene uncertain. The sample was CD8+ T cells sorted from blood, taken at week 0. The clonotype was recovered from a human donor with alopecia areata. CDR3 in amino acids: CASSPSYGGYGYTF. DNA for the CDR3: TGTGCCAGCAGCCCGAGCTACGGAGGGTATGGCTACACCTTC.